The rows below give T cell receptor beta chains drawn from one sample of a study of beta chain features in type 1 diabetes. Measured with immunoSEQ multiplex PCR; TCRdb has only the in-frame clones, and not every one. The sample carries more than 250,000 clones, 24% recorded once. The sample taken for sequencing was naive CD4+ T cells from blood. The receptors were gathered from a woman aged 25 to 39 with type 1 diabetes. Both conserved end residues are part of each CDR3. The order of the fields is D gene, clone size, J gene, V gene, CDR3 DNA, CDR3 protein. D genes are given only for firm matches. Size values are once, few and many counts, or a class for expanded clones, and some rows have none.

.	.	TRBJ2-1	TRBV6-4	TGTGCCAGCAGTGCAAACAATCCGGGTGAGCAGTTCTTC	CASSANNPGEQFF
TRBD1	few	TRBJ2-1	TRBV5-1	TGCGCCAGCAGTACACCATACAGGGGGCTTATGTACAATGAGCAGTTCTTC	CASSTPYRGLMYNEQFF
.	few	TRBJ2-1	TRBV5-1	TGCGCCAGCAGCCTTAGCTACTCCTACAATGAGCAGTTCTTC	CASSLSYSYNEQFF
TRBD1	.	TRBJ1-1	TRBV5-1	TGCGCCAGCAGCTTGGGACAGGGGGCTCGGGCTGAAGCTTTCTTT	CASSLGQGARAEAFF
.	few	TRBJ2-4	TRBV18	TGTGCCAGCTCACCCAGGGTTGGCAAAAACATTCAGTACTTC	CASSPRVGKNIQYF
.	.	TRBJ1-5	TRBV6-5	TGTGCCAGCAGTTACGGGGGGGATAGCAATCAGCCCCAGCATTTT	CASSYGGDSNQPQHF
.	few	TRBJ2-7	TRBV6-5	TGTGCCAGCAGTTACTCGAGCGGGTTAACCTACGAGCAGTACTTC	CASSYSSGLTYEQYF
.	few	TRBJ2-1	TRBV7-2	TGTGCCAGCACCACCGGGAAAGTCTACAATGAGCAGTTCTTC	CASTTGKVYNEQFF
.	.	TRBJ1-1	TRBV29-1	TGCAGCGTTGGCGCCCGGAACACTGAAGCTTTCTTT	CSVGARNTEAFF
TRBD1	.	TRBJ1-1	TRBV5-4	TGTGCCAGCGGGACAGAAAAAGCGGGGAACACTGAAGCTTTCTTT	CASGTEKAGNTEAFF
.	.	TRBJ1-1	TRBV6-6	TGTGCCAGCAGGTCGGCCTCCCGGGACACTGAAGCTTTCTTT	CASRSASRDTEAFF
TRBD1	.	TRBJ1-1	TRBV7-9	TGTGCCAGCAGCTTAACAGGGGGGGAGACTGAAGCTTTCTTT	CASSLTGGETEAFF
TRBD2	few	TRBJ2-7	TRBV4-1	TGCGCCAGCAGCCTAGCGGGGGGGCTGGAGCAGTACTTC	CASSLAGGLEQYF
.	.	TRBJ1-1	TRBV5-1	TGCGCCAGCAGCTTGGGAGGGGGGGATCCGCCTGAAGCTTTCTTT	CASSLGGGDPPEAFF
TRBD2	.	TRBJ2-3	TRBV5-1	TGCGCCAGCACTCTAGCGGGAGGCACAGATACGCAGTATTTT	CASTLAGGTDTQYF
.	few	TRBJ2-7	TRBV6-5	TGTGCCAGCAGTTACCGTGGGACTCCACCATACGAGCAGTACTTC	CASSYRGTPPYEQYF
TRBD2	.	TRBJ2-7	TRBV4-1	TGCGCCAGCAGCCAAGGACTAGCGGGCACAATCTCCTACGAGCAGTACTTC	CASSQGLAGTISYEQYF
.	.	TRBJ2-1	TRBV9	TGTGCCAGCAGCCCAAGGGGCCCATACAATGAGCAGTTCTTC	CASSPRGPYNEQFF
.	few	TRBJ1-2	TRBV5-1	TGCGCCAGCAGCGGGGCAACTCAGAACTATGGCTACACCTTC	CASSGATQNYGYTF
.	.	TRBJ1-1	TRBV28	TGTGCCAGCCTGGGGGGGTTCACTGAAGCTTTCTTT	CASLGGFTEAFF
.	.	TRBJ2-5	TRBV2	TGTGCCAGCAGTGAGGGCAGTCAAGAGACCCAGTACTTC	CASSEGSQETQYF
.	.	TRBJ2-7	TRBV15	TGTGCCACCGCAGCGGGCAAGCTCTCCTACGAGCAGTACTTC	CATAAGKLSYEQYF
.	.	TRBJ1-2	TRBV30	TGTGCCTGGACCTACTACGACAGGTTCTCCACAAACTATGGCTACACCTTC	CAWTYYDRFSTNYGYTF
TRBD1	few	TRBJ1-5	TRBV28	TGTGCCAGCGGACAGGGGGTGGATCAGCCCCAGCATTTT	CASGQGVDQPQHF
.	.	TRBJ1-5	TRBV10-3	TGTGCCATCAGTGAAAGGGGCCAGGGCAATCAGCCCCAGCATTTT	CAISERGQGNQPQHF
.	.	TRBJ1-5	TRBV28	TGTGCCAGCAGTTTACCAGGTGGGCAATATAGCAATCAGCCCCAGCATTTT	CASSLPGGQYSNQPQHF
TRBD2	few	TRBJ2-1	TRBV5-4	TGTGCCAGCAGCCCACTAGCGGGAAGGAATAATGAGCAGTTCTTC	CASSPLAGRNNEQFF